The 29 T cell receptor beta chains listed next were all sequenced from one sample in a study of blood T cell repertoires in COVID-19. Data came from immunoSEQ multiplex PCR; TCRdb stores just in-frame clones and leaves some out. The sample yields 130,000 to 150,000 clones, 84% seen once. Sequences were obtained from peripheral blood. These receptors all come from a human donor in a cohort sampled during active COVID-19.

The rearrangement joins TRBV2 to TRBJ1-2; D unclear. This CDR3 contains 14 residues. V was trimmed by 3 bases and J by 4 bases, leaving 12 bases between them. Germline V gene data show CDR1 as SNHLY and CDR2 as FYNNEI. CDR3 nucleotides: TGTGCCAGCAGTGATGGAGGGCAGTCCTATGGCTACACCTTC. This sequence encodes CASSDGGQSYGYTF.

The CDR3 sequence is CASSPGLAGDDEQFF. The CDR3 DNA is TGTGCCAGCAGCCCCGGACTAGCGGGAGACGATGAGCAGTTCTTC. J is TRBJ2-1 and V is TRBV7-9, with TRBD2 matching 13 bases. The junction had 6 bases not matched to a gene; V was cut back by 5 bases and J by 8 bases. This CDR3 comprises 15 residues. Per the germline V gene, CDR1 is SEHNR and CDR2 is FQNEAQ (reference sequence).

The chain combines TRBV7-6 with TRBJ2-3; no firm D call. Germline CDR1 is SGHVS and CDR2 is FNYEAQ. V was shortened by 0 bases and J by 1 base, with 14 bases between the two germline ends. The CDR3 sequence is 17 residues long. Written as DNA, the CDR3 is TGTGCCAGCAGCTTAGCGATTGGCCATTCCGGCACAGATACGCAGTATTTT. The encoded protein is CASSLAIGHSGTDTQYF.

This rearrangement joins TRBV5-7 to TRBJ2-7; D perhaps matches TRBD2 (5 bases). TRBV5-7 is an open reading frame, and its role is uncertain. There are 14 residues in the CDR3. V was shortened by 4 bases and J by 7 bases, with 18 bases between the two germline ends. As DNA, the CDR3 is TGTGCCAGCAGCCCGGAAGATCCGAGGGTAGAGCAGTACGTC. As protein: CASSPEDPRVEQYV.

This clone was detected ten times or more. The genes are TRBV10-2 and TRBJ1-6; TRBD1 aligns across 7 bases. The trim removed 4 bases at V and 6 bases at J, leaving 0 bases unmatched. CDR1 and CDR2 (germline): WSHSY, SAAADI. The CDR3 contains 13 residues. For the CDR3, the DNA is TGCGCCAGCAGTGCAGGGGGTAATTCACCCCTCCACTTT. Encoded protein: CASSAGGNSPLHF.

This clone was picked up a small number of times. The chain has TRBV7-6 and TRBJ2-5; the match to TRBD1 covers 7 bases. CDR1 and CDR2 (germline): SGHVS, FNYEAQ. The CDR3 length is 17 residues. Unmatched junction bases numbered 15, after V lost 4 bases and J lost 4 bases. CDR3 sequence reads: CASSSRSTTGTPETQYF. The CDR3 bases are TGTGCCAGCAGCTCAAGATCAACGACAGGGACCCCAGAGACCCAGTACTTC.

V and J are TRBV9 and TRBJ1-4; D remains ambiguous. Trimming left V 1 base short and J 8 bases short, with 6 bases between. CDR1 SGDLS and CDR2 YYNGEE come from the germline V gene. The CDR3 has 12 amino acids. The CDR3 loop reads CASSVSVEKLFF. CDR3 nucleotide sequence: TGTGCCAGCAGCGTAAGCGTCGAAAAACTGTTTTTT.

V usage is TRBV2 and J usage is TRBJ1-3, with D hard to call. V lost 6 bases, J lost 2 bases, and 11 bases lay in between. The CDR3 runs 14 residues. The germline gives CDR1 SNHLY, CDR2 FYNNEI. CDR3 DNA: TGTGCCAGCAGACTAGACAAGGCTGGAAACACCATATATTTT. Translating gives CASRLDKAGNTIYF.

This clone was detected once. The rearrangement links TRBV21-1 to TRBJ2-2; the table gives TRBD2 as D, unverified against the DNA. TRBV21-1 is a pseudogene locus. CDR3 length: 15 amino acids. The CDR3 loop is CASSKGASGTGELFF. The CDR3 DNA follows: TGTGCCAGCAGCAAGGGGGCTAGCGGCACCGGGGAGCTGTTTTTT.

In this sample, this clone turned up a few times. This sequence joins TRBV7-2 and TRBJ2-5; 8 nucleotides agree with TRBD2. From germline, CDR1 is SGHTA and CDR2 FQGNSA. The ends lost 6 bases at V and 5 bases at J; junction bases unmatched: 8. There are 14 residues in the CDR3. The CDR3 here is CASSQSGSSETQYF. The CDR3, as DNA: TGTGCCAGCAGTCAGAGCGGGAGTAGTGAGACCCAGTACTTC.

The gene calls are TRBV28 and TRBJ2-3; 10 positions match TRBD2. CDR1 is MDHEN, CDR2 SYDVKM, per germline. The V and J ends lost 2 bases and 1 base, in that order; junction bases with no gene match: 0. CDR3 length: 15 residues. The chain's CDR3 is CASSLLAGGTDTQYF. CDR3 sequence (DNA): TGTGCCAGCAGTTTACTAGCGGGGGGCACAGATACGCAGTATTTT. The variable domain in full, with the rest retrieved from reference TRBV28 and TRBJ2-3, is DVKVTQSSRYLVKRTGEKVFLECVQDMDHENMFWYRQDPGLGLRLIYFSYDVKMKEKGDIPEGYSVSREKKERFSLILESASTNQTSMYLCASSLLAGGTDTQYFGPGTRLTVL.

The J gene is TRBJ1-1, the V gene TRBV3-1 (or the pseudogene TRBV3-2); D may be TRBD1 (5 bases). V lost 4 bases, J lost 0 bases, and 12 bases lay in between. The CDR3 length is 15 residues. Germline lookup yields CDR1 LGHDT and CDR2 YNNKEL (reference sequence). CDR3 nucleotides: TGTGCCAGCAGCCCGCAGGGAGGGGTGAACACTGAAGCTTTCTTT. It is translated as CASSPQGGVNTEAFF.

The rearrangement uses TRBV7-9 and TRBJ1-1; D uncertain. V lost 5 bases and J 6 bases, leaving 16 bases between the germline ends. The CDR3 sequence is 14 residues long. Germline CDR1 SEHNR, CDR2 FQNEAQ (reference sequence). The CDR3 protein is CASSPRIVVPEAFF. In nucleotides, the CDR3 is TGTGCCAGCAGCCCGCGGATTGTTGTCCCTGAAGCTTTCTTT.

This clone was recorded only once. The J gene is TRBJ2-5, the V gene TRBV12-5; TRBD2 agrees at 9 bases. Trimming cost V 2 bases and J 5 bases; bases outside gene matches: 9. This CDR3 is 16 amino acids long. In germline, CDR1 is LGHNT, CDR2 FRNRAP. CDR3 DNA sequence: TGTGCTAGTGGTTTGTCCTCCGGGACTAGCAGGGAGACCCAGTACTTC. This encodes CASGLSSGTSRETQYF.

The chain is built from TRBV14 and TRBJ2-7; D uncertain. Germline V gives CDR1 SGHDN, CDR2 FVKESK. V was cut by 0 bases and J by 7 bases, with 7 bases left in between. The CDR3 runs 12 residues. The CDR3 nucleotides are TGTGCCAGCAGCCAAGATACGGAGGAGCAGTACTTC. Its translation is CASSQDTEEQYF.

The CDR3 is CASSRGGPTYEQYF. The CDR3, as DNA: TGTGCCAGCAGTCGGGGGGGCCCTACTTACGAGCAGTACTTC. This chain joins TRBV2 and TRBJ2-7, with TRBD2 matching 8 bases. The CDR3 length is 14 residues. V dropped 5 bases and J dropped 4; count of bases not matched to a gene: 7. Germline values: CDR1 SNHLY, CDR2 FYNNEI.

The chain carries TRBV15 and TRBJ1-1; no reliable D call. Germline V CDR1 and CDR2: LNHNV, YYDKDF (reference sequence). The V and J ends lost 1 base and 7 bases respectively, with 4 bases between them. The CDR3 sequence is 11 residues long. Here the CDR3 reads CATSRVDEAFF. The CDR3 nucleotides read TGTGCCACCAGCAGAGTAGATGAAGCTTTCTTT. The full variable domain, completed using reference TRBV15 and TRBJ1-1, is DAMVIQNPRYQVTQFGKPVTLSCSQTLNHNVMYWYQQKSSQAPKLLFHYYDKDFNNEADTPDNFQSRRPNTSFCFLDIRSPGLGDTAMYLCATSRVDEAFFGQGTRLTVV.

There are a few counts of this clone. CDR3 in amino acids: CASSSRTGAGGANVLTF. The DNA of the CDR3 is TGTGCCAGCAGTAGCAGGACAGGGGCGGGCGGGGCCAACGTCCTGACTTTC. The V gene is TRBV27, the J gene TRBJ2-6, with 9 bases matching TRBD1. Germline CDR1 reads MNHEY; CDR2 reads SMNVEV (reference sequence). V was pared by 5 bases and J by 4 bases, with 9 bases of the junction left unmatched. The length of the CDR3 is 17 residues.

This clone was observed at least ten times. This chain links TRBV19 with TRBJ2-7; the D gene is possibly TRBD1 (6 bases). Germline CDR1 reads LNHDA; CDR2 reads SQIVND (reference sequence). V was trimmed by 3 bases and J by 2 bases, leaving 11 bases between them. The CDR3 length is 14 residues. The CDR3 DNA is TGTGCCAGTAGTATCGGGGACAACCCCTACGAGCAGTACTTC. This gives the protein CASSIGDNPYEQYF. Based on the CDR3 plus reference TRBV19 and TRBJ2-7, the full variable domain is DGGITQSPKYLFRKEGQNVTLSCEQNLNHDAMYWYRQDPGQGLRLIYYSQIVNDFQKGDIAEGYSVSREKKESFPLTVTSAQKNPTAFYLCASSIGDNPYEQYFGPGTRLTVT.

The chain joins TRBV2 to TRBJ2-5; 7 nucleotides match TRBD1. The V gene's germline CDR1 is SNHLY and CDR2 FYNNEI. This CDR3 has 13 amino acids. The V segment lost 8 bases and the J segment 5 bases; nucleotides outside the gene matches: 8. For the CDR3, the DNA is TGTGCCAGCCAACAGGGGCTAGATGAGACCCAGTACTTC. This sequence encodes CASQQGLDETQYF.

The CDR3 spells CASSPPVEKSSGSYSTDTQYF. In DNA, the CDR3 is TGTGCCAGCAGCCCCCCAGTGGAAAAGTCTAGCGGGAGTTACAGCACAGATACGCAGTATTTT. The J gene is TRBJ2-3, the V gene TRBV3-1 (or the pseudogene TRBV3-2), with 10 positions matching TRBD2. J lost 0 bases, V lost 4 bases, and 19 bases had no gene match. Germline CDR1 and CDR2: LGHDT and YNNKEL (reference sequence). CDR3 length equals 21 residues.

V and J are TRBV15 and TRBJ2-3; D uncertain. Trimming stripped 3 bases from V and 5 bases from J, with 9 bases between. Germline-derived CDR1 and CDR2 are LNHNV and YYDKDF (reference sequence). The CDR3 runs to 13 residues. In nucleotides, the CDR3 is TGTGCCACCAGCAGGACCCTAGGAGATACGCAGTATTTT. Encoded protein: CATSRTLGDTQYF.

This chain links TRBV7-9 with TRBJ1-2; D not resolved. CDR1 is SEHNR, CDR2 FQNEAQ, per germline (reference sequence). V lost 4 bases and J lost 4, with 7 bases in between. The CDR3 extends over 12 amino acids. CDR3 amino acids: CASSSTFYGYTF. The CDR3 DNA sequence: TGTGCCAGCAGCTCGACATTCTATGGCTACACCTTC.

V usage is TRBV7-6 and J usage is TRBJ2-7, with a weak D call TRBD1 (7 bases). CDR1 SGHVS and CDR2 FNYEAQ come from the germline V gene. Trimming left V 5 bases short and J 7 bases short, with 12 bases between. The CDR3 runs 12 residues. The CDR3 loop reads CASSPSGGEQYF. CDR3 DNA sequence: TGTGCCAGCAGCCCCTCAGGGGGGGAGCAGTACTTC.

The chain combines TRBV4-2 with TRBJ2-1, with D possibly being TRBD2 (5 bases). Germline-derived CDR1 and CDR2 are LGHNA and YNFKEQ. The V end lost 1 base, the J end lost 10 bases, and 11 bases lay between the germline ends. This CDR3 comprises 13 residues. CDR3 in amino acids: CASSQGAGGEQFF. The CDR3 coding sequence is TGTGCCAGCAGCCAAGGGGCTGGCGGGGAGCAGTTCTTC.

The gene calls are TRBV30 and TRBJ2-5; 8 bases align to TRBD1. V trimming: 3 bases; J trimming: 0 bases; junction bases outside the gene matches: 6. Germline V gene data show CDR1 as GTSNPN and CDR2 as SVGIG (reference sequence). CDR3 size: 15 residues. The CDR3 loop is CAWSGQGRDQETQYF. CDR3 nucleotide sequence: TGTGCCTGGAGCGGACAGGGTAGGGACCAAGAGACCCAGTACTTC.

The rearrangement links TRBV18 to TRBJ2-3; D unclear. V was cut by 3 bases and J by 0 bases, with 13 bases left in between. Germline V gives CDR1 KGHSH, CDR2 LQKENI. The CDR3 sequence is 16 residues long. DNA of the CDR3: TGTGCCAGCTCACCTTTTCTGGAGACTAGCACAGATACGCAGTATTTT. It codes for CASSPFLETSTDTQYF.

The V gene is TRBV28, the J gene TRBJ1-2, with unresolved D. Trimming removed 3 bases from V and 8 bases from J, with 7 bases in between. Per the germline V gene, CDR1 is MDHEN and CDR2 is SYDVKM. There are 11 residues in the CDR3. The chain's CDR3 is CASSFGLGYTF. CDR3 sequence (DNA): TGTGCCAGCAGTTTTGGGCTAGGCTACACCTTC.

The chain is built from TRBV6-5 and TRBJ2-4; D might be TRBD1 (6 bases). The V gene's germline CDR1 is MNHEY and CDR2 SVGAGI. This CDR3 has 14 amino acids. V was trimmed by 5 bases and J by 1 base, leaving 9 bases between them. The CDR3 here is CASSTGSAKNIQYF. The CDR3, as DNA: TGTGCCAGCAGTACAGGGTCGGCCAAAAACATTCAGTACTTC.